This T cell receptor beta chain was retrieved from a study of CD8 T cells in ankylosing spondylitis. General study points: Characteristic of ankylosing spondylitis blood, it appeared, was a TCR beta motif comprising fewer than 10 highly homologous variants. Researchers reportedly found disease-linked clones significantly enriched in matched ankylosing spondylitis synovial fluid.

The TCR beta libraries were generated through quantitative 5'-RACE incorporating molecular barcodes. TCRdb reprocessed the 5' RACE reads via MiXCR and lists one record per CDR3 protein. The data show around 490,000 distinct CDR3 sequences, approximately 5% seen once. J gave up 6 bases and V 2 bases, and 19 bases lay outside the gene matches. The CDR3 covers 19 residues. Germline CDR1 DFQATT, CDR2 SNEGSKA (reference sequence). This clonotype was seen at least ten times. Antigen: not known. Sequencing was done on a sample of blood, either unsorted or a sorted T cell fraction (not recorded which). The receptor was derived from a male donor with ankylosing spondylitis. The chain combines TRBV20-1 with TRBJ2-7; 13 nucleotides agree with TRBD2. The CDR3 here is CSARLSGTSGKGFQGEQYF. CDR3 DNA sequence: TGCAGTGCTAGACTGTCCGGGACTAGCGGGAAGGGTTTTCAGGGCGAGCAGTACTTC.